The following is a T cell receptor beta chain sequence with its context. The data are from a study of blood T cell repertoires in COVID-19. About the research overall: Donors in the United States, Italy and Spain gave samples during acute or convalescent COVID-19.

Some clones are missing from TCRdb's copy, which holds only in-frame ones; the method was immunoSEQ multiplex PCR. Of around 250,000 clones in the sample, roughly 86% were seen once. The CDR3 has 15 residues. The germline V and J ends were trimmed by 0 bases and 5 bases, with 13 bases remaining between them. Germline CDR1 MNHEY, CDR2 SMNVEV (reference sequence). The receptor was derived from a woman aged 45 to 65 who had recovered from COVID-19. This chain links TRBV27 with TRBJ1-2; a weak D match, TRBD1 (6 bases). Sequences were obtained from PBMCs or T cells enriched from blood (not recorded which). The CDR3 nucleotides read TGTGCCAGCAGTTTATCGGGGGCTTCTCTTTATGGCTACACCTTC. Its translation: CASSLSGASLYGYTF.